Presented here are 31 T cell receptor beta chains from one specimen sequenced in a study of shared clonotypes between healthy human individuals. Some clones are missing from TCRdb's copy, which holds only in-frame ones; the method was immunoSEQ multiplex PCR. The sample has some 1,600,000 clones; 95% to 99% are singletons. Material for sequencing was naive CD4+ T cells sorted from blood. Indicated subset: CD45RA+ positively selected. All receptors come from a young man in good health.

The V gene is TRBV29-1, the J gene TRBJ2-5, with 8 bases lining up with TRBD2. This CDR3 region has 13 residues. Germline lookup yields CDR1 SQVTM and CDR2 ANQGSEA. The junction had 13 bases not matched to a gene; V was cut back by 6 bases and J by 10 bases. The chain's CDR3 is CSVKRTSMKDQYF. CDR3 in DNA: TGCAGCGTCAAGAGGACTAGCATGAAGGACCAGTACTTC.

This clone was seen more than once but under ten times. The genes are TRBV6-1 and TRBJ1-2, with D uncertain. Per germline, CDR1 MNHNS and CDR2 SASEGT. The V end lost 5 bases, the J end lost 3 bases, and 10 bases lay between the germline ends. This CDR3 has 13 residues. The CDR3 protein is CASSQLTDYGYTF. The CDR3 DNA reads as TGTGCCAGCAGTCAATTGACGGACTATGGCTACACCTTC.

Of note for this clone: This likely comes from a read error, as the CDR3 has no conserved phenylalanine or tryptophan at its end. The limits of the CDR3 on the DNA are not certain, so only TCRdb's listed CDR3 is given. The chain carries TRBV6-1 and TRBJ2-2; no DNA check was done on the table's D call, TRBD1. A total of 13 residues make up the CDR3, ends included. The germline CDR1 and CDR2 sequences are MNHNS and SASEGT. The chain's CDR3 is CASSFTGTGALLL.

The chain couples TRBV2 to TRBJ2-6, with 12 nucleotides matching TRBD2. The germline gives CDR1 SNHLY, CDR2 FYNNEI. The CDR3 spans 18 residues. V was clipped by 7 bases and J by 0 bases; unmatched bases: 7. CDR3 residues: CASTGTSGSDSGANVLTF. In DNA form, the CDR3 reads TGTGCCAGCACCGGGACTAGCGGGTCCGACTCTGGGGCCAACGTCCTGACTTTC.

The gene calls are TRBV5-4 and TRBJ2-7, with TRBD1 matching over 7 bases. The CDR3 extends over 15 amino acids. The V gene end was trimmed by 4 bases and the J gene end by 0 bases; junction bases not matched to a gene: 7. The germline gives CDR1 SGHNT, CDR2 YYREEE (reference sequence). DNA of the CDR3: TGTGCCAGCAGCCCCAAGGGACAGAGCTCCTACGAGCAGTACTTC. It encodes CASSPKGQSSYEQYF. Full variable domain (missing parts from reference TRBV5-4 and TRBJ2-7): ETGVTQSPTHLIKTRGQQVTLRCSSQSGHNTVSWYQQALGQGPQFIFQYYREEENGRGNFPPRFSGLQFPNYSSELNVNALELDDSALYLCASSPKGQSSYEQYFGPGTRLTVT.

V is TRBV2 and J is TRBJ1-3; D may be TRBD1 (6 bases). The V end lost 1 base, the J end lost 3 bases, and 16 bases lay between the germline ends. CDR1 and CDR2 (germline): SNHLY, FYNNEI. The CDR3 has 17 amino acids. In DNA, the CDR3 is TGTGCCAGCAGTGAAGGGGGCCGCGGACAGATTGGAAACACCATATATTTT. Protein product: CASSEGGRGQIGNTIYF.

V usage is TRBV5-1 and J usage is TRBJ2-1; 14 bases match TRBD2. This CDR3 region has 16 residues. Germline CDR1 reads SGHRS; CDR2 reads YFSETQ. Trimming at V came to 4 bases and at J to 10 bases, leaving 10 bases not matched to a gene. The CDR3 bases are TGCGCCAGCAGCCGACGGGGGACTAGCGGGAGTGGCGAGCAGTTCTTC. Encoded protein: CASSRRGTSGSGEQFF.

This chain joins TRBV11-1 and TRBJ1-2; the D is unclear. Trimming removed 2 bases from V and 8 bases from J, with 12 bases in between. CDR1 SGHAT and CDR2 FQDESV come from the germline V gene (reference sequence). The CDR3 runs to 13 residues. CDR3 in DNA: TGTGCCAGCAGCTTATCACAGACGAGCGGCTACACCTTC. Its protein product is CASSLSQTSGYTF.

The V and J genes are TRBV18 and TRBJ2-2; no firm D call. Per the germline V gene, CDR1 is KGHSH and CDR2 is LQKENI. The CDR3 length is 12 residues. V lost 5 bases, J lost 3 bases, and 4 bases lay in between. CDR3 sequence: CASSSDTGELFF. For the CDR3, the DNA is TGTGCCAGCTCATCGGACACCGGGGAGCTGTTTTTT.

This rearrangement joins TRBV7-9 to TRBJ1-1; D unresolved. CDR1 and CDR2 (germline): SEHNR, FQNEAQ (reference sequence). Between the trimmed V and J ends, which lost 6 bases and 1 base, there was a span of 6 bases. The CDR3 totals 12 residues. CDR3 coding DNA: TGTGCCAGCAGACTTAAGAACACTGAAGCTTTCTTT. Translated, it gives CASRLKNTEAFF.

Worth noting for this clone: This CDR3 is also generated by other DNA sequences in the sample. The rearrangement uses TRBV19 and TRBJ2-7; 7 bases align to TRBD1. Trimming cost V 4 bases and J 1 base; bases outside gene matches: 1. This CDR3 is built from 13 residues. Germline loops: CDR1 LNHDA, CDR2 SQIVND (reference sequence). The CDR3 protein is CASSRGQSYEQYF. The CDR3 DNA reads as TGTGCCAGTAGTAGGGGACAGTCCTACGAGCAGTACTTC.

The chain couples TRBV21-1 to TRBJ2-5; the table's D call, TRBD2, was not checked against the DNA. TRBV21-1 is designated a pseudogene. This CDR3 comprises 16 residues. Here the CDR3 DNA reads TGTGCCAGCAGCAAAGTGGAAGCGGGGTACCAAGAGACCCAGTACTTC. It yields the protein CASSKVEAGYQETQYF.

CDR3 DNA: TGTGCCAGCAGCCAAGGGACAGGGGGCACAGATACGCAGTATTTT. This sequence encodes CASSQGTGGTDTQYF. This rearrangement joins TRBV4-2 to TRBJ2-3; TRBD1 aligns across 9 bases. Looked up from germline, CDR1 is LGHNA and CDR2 is YNFKEQ. V lost 1 base and J lost 1; bases outside the gene matches: 0. The CDR3 extends over 15 amino acids.

This chain joins TRBV10-2 and TRBJ2-6; D not resolved. The CDR3 spans 15 residues. Trimming cost V 6 bases and J 1 base, with 10 bases left between them. Germline CDR1 is WSHSY and CDR2 is SAAADI. The CDR3 coding sequence is TGCGCCAGCAGGGCGGCGGTGTCTGGGGCCAACGTCCTGACTTTC. This translates into CASRAAVSGANVLTF.

The chain combines TRBV25-1 with TRBJ2-1; TRBD2 aligns across 10 bases. This CDR3 is built from 16 residues. Unmatched junction bases numbered 6, after V lost 3 bases and J lost 4 bases. From germline, CDR1 is MGHDK and CDR2 SYGVNS. The CDR3 here is CASSELRLAGYNEQFF. In DNA, the CDR3 is TGTGCCAGCAGTGAGCTTAGACTAGCGGGTTACAATGAGCAGTTCTTC.

The table lists this clone with a count of one. The chain links TRBV29-1 to TRBJ1-3; D call uncertain. Trimming stripped 4 bases from V and 3 bases from J, with 13 bases between. The CDR3 has 14 amino acids. Germline V gene data show CDR1 as SQVTM and CDR2 as ANQGSEA. The CDR3 loop reads CSVAGGGFGNTIYF. CDR3 bases: TGCAGCGTTGCAGGTGGAGGGTTTGGAAACACCATATATTTT.

CDR3: CAEVVGVAGELFF. For the CDR3, the DNA is TGTGCCGAAGTGGTAGGGGTTGCCGGGGAGCTGTTTTTT. The gene calls are TRBV5-4 and TRBJ2-2; possibly TRBD1 for D (5 bases). Germline CDR1 and CDR2: SGHNT and YYREEE (reference sequence). The V and J ends lost 10 bases and 6 bases respectively, with 16 bases between them. This CDR3 is 13 amino acids long.

The chain has TRBV7-7 and TRBJ2-5; weak D call: TRBD2 (6 bases). This CDR3 has 13 residues. Germline V lookup: CDR1 SSHAT, CDR2 FNYEAQ (reference sequence). Trimming cost V 1 base and J 5 bases, with 8 bases left between them. The CDR3 coding sequence is TGTGCCAGCAGCTTAGACGCGGGGGAGACCCAGTACTTC. Its translation is CASSLDAGETQYF.

This CDR3 is CASSIAGRINTEAFF. The CDR3 DNA is TGTGCCAGTAGTATCGCAGGGAGGATCAACACTGAAGCTTTCTTT. The V and J genes are TRBV19 and TRBJ1-1; possible D gene TRBD1, 5 bases. CDR3 length equals 15 residues. The germline V gene encodes CDR1 LNHDA and CDR2 SQIVND (reference sequence). V lost 3 bases and J 2 bases, leaving 13 bases between the germline ends.

CDR3 sequence reads: CASSIGYGGGTEAFF. For the CDR3, the DNA is TGTGCCAGCAGTATAGGATACGGGGGCGGCACTGAAGCTTTCTTT. J is TRBJ1-1 and V is TRBV6-1; tentative D call: TRBD1 (6 bases). The CDR3 contains 15 residues. Trimming removed 5 bases at V and 4 bases at J, with 17 bases between. Looked up from germline, CDR1 is MNHNS and CDR2 is SASEGT.

As for this clone: Other DNA variants within this sample encode the same CDR3. The chain joins TRBV28 to TRBJ2-5, with TRBD1 identical over 7 bases. In germline, CDR1 is MDHEN, CDR2 SYDVKM. The CDR3 has 13 amino acids. J lost 5 bases, V lost 5 bases, and 5 bases had no gene match. CDR3 sequence: CASSPRGLETQYF. The CDR3 coding sequence is TGTGCCAGCAGTCCCAGGGGGTTGGAGACCCAGTACTTC.

The rearrangement joins TRBV28 to TRBJ1-3; tentative D call: TRBD1 (5 bases). V lost 6 bases and J 4 bases, leaving 13 bases between the germline ends. The germline V gene encodes CDR1 MDHEN and CDR2 SYDVKM. The CDR3 consists of 14 residues. The CDR3 DNA is TGTGCCAGCAGGGGGCAGGGAAGAGGAAACACCATATATTTT. Protein: CASRGQGRGNTIYF.

With respect to this clone: At the DNA level, this CDR3 is encoded by other sequences in the same sample as well. V usage is TRBV9 and J usage is TRBJ1-5; D uncertain. CDR3 size: 13 residues. Germline CDR1 and CDR2: SGDLS and YYNGEE. The V gene lost 0 bases and the J gene lost 4 bases, with 5 bases spanning the gap. The CDR3, as DNA: TGTGCCAGCAGCGTAGAGCCGAATCAGCCCCAGCATTTT. Its translation is CASSVEPNQPQHF.

This chain connects TRBV27 to TRBJ1-2, with D perhaps TRBD1 (5 bases). The V gene lost 5 bases and the J gene lost 8 bases, with 21 bases spanning the gap. The CDR3 runs to 15 residues. Germline V gene lookup returns CDR1 MNHEY and CDR2 SMNVEV (reference sequence). The CDR3 bases are TGTGCCAGCAGTATCCTCACAGGAGGGTATCTGGGCTACACCTTC. This encodes CASSILTGGYLGYTF.

The rearrangement links TRBV11-2 to TRBJ2-1; 8 nucleotides line up with TRBD1. Germline lookup yields CDR1 SGHAT and CDR2 FQNNGV. The V gene end was trimmed by 4 bases and the J gene end by 0 bases; junction bases not matched to a gene: 2. The length of the CDR3 is 15 residues. This CDR3 is CASSSGTGSYNEQFF. The CDR3 nucleotides are TGTGCCAGCAGCTCCGGGACAGGCTCCTACAATGAGCAGTTCTTC.

The gene calls are TRBV4-2 and TRBJ1-2, with a possible D match to TRBD1 (5 bases). CDR1 is LGHNA and CDR2 is YNFKEQ in the germline V gene. V lost 1 base, J lost 10 bases, and 19 bases lay in between. The CDR3 loop spans 15 amino acids. The chain's CDR3 is CASSQGEGTASDYTF. The CDR3 coding sequence is TGTGCCAGCAGCCAAGGGGAAGGGACCGCGTCCGACTACACCTTC.

The gene calls are TRBV20-1 and TRBJ2-7, with TRBD2 as a possible D gene (6 bases). The ends were cut back, 4 bases at V and 5 bases at J, with 9 bases in the middle. Germline CDR1 DFQATT, CDR2 SNEGSKA (reference sequence). The length of the CDR3 is 11 residues. CDR3 loop: CSANPGDEQYF. The CDR3 DNA sequence: TGCAGTGCTAATCCGGGGGACGAGCAGTACTTC.

This clone was recorded once. The V and J genes are TRBV5-1 and TRBJ2-1; 8 bases match TRBD2. The J segment lost 2 bases and the V segment lost 3 bases, leaving 1 base of the junction unmatched. CDR3 length: 14 amino acids. The germline V gene encodes CDR1 SGHRS and CDR2 YFSETQ. CDR3 in DNA: TGCGCCAGCAGCTGGGGACTAGCCTACAATGAGCAGTTCTTC. This translates into CASSWGLAYNEQFF.

The V gene is TRBV19, the J gene TRBJ2-2, with TRBD2 matching over 12 bases. V was pared by 6 bases and J by 3 bases, with 8 bases of the junction left unmatched. The CDR3 extends over 17 amino acids. Germline CDR1 is LNHDA and CDR2 is SQIVND (reference sequence). As DNA, the CDR3 is TGTGCCAGTAGGCTAGCGGGAGGGGTAACAGACACCGGGGAGCTGTTTTTT. Encoded protein: CASRLAGGVTDTGELFF.

This chain uses TRBV5-1 with TRBJ2-5; no clear D. The germline V gene has CDR1 SGHRS and CDR2 YFSETQ. The CDR3 spans 14 residues. Trimming cost V 4 bases and J 5 bases, with 15 bases left between them. In DNA, the CDR3 is TGCGCCAGCAGCCCGCCCCAGGCATCGGAGACCCAGTACTTC. Encoded protein: CASSPPQASETQYF.

This clone was seen once. V and J are TRBV2 and TRBJ2-2; D gene uncertain. Trimming cost V 1 base and J 5 bases, with 8 bases left between them. From germline, CDR1 is SNHLY and CDR2 FYNNEI. The CDR3 runs 14 residues. The CDR3 nucleotides are TGTGCCAGCAGTGAAGTTCGGCTGACCGGGGAGCTGTTTTTT. It codes for CASSEVRLTGELFF.